The 9 T cell receptor beta chains reported below all come from one sample, sequenced in a study of T cell repertoires in cytomegalovirus infection. TCRdb fed the reads into MiXCR, producing one record per CDR3 protein. The sample has 300,000 to 400,000 distinct CDR3 sequences; over 15% are singletons. Sequencing was performed on PBMCs. Receptors were obtained from a human donor in good health (CMV status not recorded). Some clones in this sample may be carry-over from other donors' samples.

The sample holds many counts of this clonotype. The chain combines TRBV7-2 with TRBJ2-5; 11 bases line up with TRBD2. Looked up from germline, CDR1 is SGHTA and CDR2 is FQGNSA. The CDR3 has 16 residues. J gave up 1 base and V 3 bases, and 4 bases lay outside the gene matches. CDR3 sequence reads: CASSLGLAALQETQYF. CDR3 sequence (DNA): TGTGCCAGCAGCTTGGGACTAGCGGCTCTCCAAGAGACCCAGTACTTC.

The chain links TRBV19 to TRBJ2-5, with 11 positions matching TRBD1. CDR3 length: 16 amino acids. V gave up 3 bases and J gave up 5 bases; unmatched junction bases: 8. Germline lookup yields CDR1 LNHDA and CDR2 SQIVND (reference sequence). The CDR3 DNA is TGTGCCAGTAGTATCCCAGGACAGGGGGCAGGGGAGACCCAGTACTTC. Translated, it gives CASSIPGQGAGETQYF.

This clonotype was counted only a few times. V usage is TRBV27 and J usage is TRBJ2-1, with D possibly matching TRBD2 (5 bases). The germline V and J ends were trimmed by 3 bases and 6 bases, with 12 bases remaining between them. This CDR3 contains 14 residues. CDR1 is MNHEY, CDR2 SMNVEV, per germline (reference sequence). The CDR3 DNA reads TGTGCCAGCAGTTTGGCTAGCTGGTTCAATGAGCAGTTCTTC. Encoded protein: CASSLASWFNEQFF.

This rearrangement joins TRBV6-1 to TRBJ2-7, with 10 positions matching TRBD1. Trimming at V came to 5 bases and at J to 6 bases, leaving 10 bases not matched to a gene. There are 15 residues in the CDR3. Germline V lookup: CDR1 MNHNS, CDR2 SASEGT. The CDR3 sequence: CASSQGTGAFGEQYF. The DNA for the CDR3 is TGTGCCAGCAGTCAGGGGACAGGGGCCTTTGGCGAGCAGTACTTC.

There are a few counts of this clonotype. The chain couples TRBV12-3 or TRBV12-4 to TRBJ2-1, with 10 bases identical to TRBD1. This CDR3 has 13 residues. V lost 6 bases, J lost 6 bases, and 2 bases stayed unmatched. CDR3 amino acids: CASRGTGVNEQFF. In nucleotides, the CDR3 is TGTGCCAGCAGAGGGACAGGGGTCAATGAGCAGTTCTTC.

This chain connects TRBV5-1 to TRBJ2-5, with 8 nucleotides matching TRBD1. Germline CDR1 is SGHRS and CDR2 is YFSETQ. The CDR3 spans 14 residues. V lost 0 bases, J lost 4 bases, and 2 bases stayed unmatched. CDR3 region: CASSLAGQGETQYF. The CDR3 bases are TGCGCCAGCAGCTTGGCCGGACAGGGAGAGACCCAGTACTTC.

Only a few counts were recorded for this clonotype. V is TRBV9 and J is TRBJ1-1, with D unresolved. The length of the CDR3 is 14 residues. Germline loops: CDR1 SGDLS, CDR2 YYNGEE. V shed 4 bases and J shed 0 bases, with 10 bases lying between them. CDR3 nucleotide sequence: TGTGCCAGCAGCATCCACACAGTGAACACTGAAGCTTTCTTT. This sequence encodes CASSIHTVNTEAFF.

There are a few counts of this clonotype. The rearrangement uses TRBV7-6 and TRBJ1-6, with 9 nucleotides matching TRBD1. There are 16 residues in the CDR3. J was trimmed by 4 bases and V by 8 bases; bases with no gene match: 9. Per the germline V gene, CDR1 is SGHVS and CDR2 is FNYEAQ. CDR3 nucleotide sequence: TGTGCCAGCGGAAGGGGACAGGGAAGGTATAATTCACCCCTCCACTTT. This gives the protein CASGRGQGRYNSPLHF.

This clonotype appeared many times. V is TRBV7-2 and J is TRBJ2-3, with 11 bases identical to TRBD2. Trimming at V came to 4 bases and at J to 5 bases, leaving 2 bases not matched to a gene. From germline, CDR1 is SGHTA and CDR2 FQGNSA. This CDR3 has 14 amino acids. CDR3 amino acids: CASSSSGRRDTQYF. As DNA, the CDR3 is TGTGCCAGCAGCTCTAGCGGGAGGAGAGATACGCAGTATTTT.